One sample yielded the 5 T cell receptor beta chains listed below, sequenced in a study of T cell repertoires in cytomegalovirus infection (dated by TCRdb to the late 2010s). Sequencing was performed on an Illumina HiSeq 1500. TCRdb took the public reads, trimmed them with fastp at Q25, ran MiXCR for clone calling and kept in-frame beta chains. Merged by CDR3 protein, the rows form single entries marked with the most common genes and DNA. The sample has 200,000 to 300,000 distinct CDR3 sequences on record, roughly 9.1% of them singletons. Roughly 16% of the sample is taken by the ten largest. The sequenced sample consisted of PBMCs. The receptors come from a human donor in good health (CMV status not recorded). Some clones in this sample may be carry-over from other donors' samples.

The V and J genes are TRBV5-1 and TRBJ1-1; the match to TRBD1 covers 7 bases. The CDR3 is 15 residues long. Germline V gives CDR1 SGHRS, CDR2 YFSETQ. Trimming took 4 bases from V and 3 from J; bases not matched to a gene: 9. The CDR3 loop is CASSTQGGAYTEAFF. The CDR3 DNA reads TGCGCCAGCAGCACCCAAGGGGGCGCATACACTGAAGCTTTCTTT.

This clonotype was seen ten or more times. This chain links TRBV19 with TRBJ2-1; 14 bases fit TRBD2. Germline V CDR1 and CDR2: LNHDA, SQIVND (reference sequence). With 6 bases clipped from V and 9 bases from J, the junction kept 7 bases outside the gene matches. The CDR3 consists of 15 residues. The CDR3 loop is CASRTSGGALIEQFF. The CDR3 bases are TGTGCCAGTAGGACTAGCGGGGGGGCCTTGATTGAGCAGTTCTTC.

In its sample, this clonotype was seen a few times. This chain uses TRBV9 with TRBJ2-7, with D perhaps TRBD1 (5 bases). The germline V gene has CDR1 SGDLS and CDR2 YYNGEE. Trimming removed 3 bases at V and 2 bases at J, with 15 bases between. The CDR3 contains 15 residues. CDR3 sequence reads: CASSALGLPPYEQYF. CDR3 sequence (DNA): TGTGCCAGCAGCGCACTGGGGCTCCCCCCCTACGAGCAGTACTTC.

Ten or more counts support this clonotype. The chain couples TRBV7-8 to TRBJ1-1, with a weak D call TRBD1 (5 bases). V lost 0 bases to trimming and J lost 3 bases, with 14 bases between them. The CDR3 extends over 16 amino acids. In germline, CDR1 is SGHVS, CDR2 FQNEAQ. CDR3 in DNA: TGTGCCAGCAGCTTAGCCGGAAGGGGACGGGACACTGAAGCTTTCTTT. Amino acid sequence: CASSLAGRGRDTEAFF.

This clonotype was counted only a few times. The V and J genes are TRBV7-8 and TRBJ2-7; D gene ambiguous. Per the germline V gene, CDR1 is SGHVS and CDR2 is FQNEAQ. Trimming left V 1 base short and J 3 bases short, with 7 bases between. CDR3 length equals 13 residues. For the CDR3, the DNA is TGTGCCAGCAGCTTAGGCAGTTACTACGAGCAGTACTTC. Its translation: CASSLGSYYEQYF.